The present T cell receptor beta chain was sequenced within a study of blood T cell repertoires in COVID-19. Original handling: Quantification of nucleated cells was approximated via reference gene primer amplification. Assay used: immunoSEQ multiplex PCR; TCRdb lists only in-frame clones, some missing. For V, J and clone size, that table is used; D and trimming come from the DNA. In the table there are about 440,000 clones, 90% of which are singletons. Recovered Cohort 3 donors showed two negative PCRs, clearance, or symptom resolution. Trimming removed 3 bases from V and 5 bases from J; junction bases left unmatched: 8. Germline V gene lookup returns CDR1 MDHEN and CDR2 SYDVKM. This CDR3 spans 16 amino acids.

The source of this sequence is a man younger than 35 who had recovered from COVID-19. This sequence joins TRBV28 and TRBJ1-5, with 9 bases fitting TRBD1. Material: PBMCs or T cells enriched from blood (not recorded which). The CDR3 spells CASSFPGTGRYQPQHF. The CDR3 coding sequence is TGTGCCAGCAGTTTCCCCGGGACAGGGAGGTATCAGCCCCAGCATTTT.